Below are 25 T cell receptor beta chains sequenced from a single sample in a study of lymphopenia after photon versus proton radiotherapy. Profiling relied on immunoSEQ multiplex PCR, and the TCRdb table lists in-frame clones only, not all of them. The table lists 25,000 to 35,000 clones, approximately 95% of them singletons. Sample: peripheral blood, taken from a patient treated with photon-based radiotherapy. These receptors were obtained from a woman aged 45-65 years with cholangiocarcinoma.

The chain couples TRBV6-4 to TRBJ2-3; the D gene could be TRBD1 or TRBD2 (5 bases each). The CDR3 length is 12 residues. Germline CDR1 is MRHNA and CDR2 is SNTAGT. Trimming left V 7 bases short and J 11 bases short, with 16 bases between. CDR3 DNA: TGTGCCAGCATGCCGAAGGGGACCCTGCAGTATTTT. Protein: CASMPKGTLQYF.

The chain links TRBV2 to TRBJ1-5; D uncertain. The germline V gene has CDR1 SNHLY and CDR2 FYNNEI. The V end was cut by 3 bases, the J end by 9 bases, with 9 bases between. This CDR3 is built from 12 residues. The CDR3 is CASSDWNPPQHF. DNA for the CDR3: TGTGCCAGCAGTGATTGGAACCCGCCCCAGCATTTT.

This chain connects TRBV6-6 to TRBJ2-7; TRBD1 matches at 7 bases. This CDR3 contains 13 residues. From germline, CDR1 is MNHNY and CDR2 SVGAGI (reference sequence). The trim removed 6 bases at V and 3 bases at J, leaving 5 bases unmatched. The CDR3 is CASSRQGFYEQYF. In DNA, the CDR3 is TGTGCCAGCAGCCGACAGGGATTCTACGAGCAGTACTTC.

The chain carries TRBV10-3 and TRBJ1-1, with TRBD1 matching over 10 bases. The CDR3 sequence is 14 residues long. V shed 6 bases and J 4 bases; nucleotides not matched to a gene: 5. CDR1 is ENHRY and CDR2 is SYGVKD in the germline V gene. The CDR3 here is CAISGGTGVTEAFF. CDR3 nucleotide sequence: TGTGCCATCAGCGGTGGGACAGGGGTCACTGAAGCTTTCTTT.

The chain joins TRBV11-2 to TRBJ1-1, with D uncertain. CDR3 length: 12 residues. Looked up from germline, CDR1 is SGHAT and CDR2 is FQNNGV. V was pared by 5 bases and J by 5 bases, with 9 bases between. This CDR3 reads CASSREGTEAFF. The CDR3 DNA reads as TGTGCCAGCAGCCGGGAAGGGACTGAAGCTTTCTTT.

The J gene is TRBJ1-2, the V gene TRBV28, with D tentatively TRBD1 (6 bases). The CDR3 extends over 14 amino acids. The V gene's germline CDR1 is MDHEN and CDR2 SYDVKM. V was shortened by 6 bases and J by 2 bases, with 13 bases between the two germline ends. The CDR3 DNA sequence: TGTGCCAGCAGCTTAAGGGGGGGGAACTATGGCTACACCTTC. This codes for CASSLRGGNYGYTF.

DNA for the CDR3: TGTGCCAGCAGCTCGGACAGGGGTGTGAATGAGCAGTTCTTC. Translated, it gives CASSSDRGVNEQFF. This chain links TRBV7-8 with TRBJ2-1; 9 nucleotides agree with TRBD1. The CDR3 contains 14 residues. Per germline, CDR1 SGHVS and CDR2 FQNEAQ. With V trimmed by 4 bases and J by 7 bases, 5 bases remained unmatched. Variable domain in full (rest from reference TRBV7-8 and TRBJ2-1): GAGVSQSPRYKVAKRGQDVALRCDPISGHVSLFWYQQALGQGPEFLTYFQNEAQLDKSGLPSDRFFAERPEGSVSTLKIQRTQQEDSAVYLCASSSDRGVNEQFFGPGTRLTVL.

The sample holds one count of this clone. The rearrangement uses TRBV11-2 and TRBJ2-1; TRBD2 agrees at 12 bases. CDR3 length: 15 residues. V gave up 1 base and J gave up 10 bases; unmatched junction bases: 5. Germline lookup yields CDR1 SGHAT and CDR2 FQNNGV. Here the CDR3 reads CASSLASGGAREQFF. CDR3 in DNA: TGTGCCAGCAGCTTAGCTAGCGGGGGGGCCCGAGAGCAGTTCTTC.

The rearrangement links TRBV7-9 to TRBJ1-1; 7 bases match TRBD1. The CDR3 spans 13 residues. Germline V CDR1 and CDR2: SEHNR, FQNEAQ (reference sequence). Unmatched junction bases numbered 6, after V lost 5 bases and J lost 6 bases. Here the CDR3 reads CASSPTGFPEAFF. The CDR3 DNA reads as TGTGCCAGCAGCCCGACAGGGTTTCCTGAAGCTTTCTTT.

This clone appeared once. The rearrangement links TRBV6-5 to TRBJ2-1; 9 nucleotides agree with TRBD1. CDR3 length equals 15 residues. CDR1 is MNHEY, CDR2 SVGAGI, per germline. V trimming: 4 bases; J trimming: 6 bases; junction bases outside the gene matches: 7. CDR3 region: CASSWRTGESNEQFF. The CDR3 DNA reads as TGTGCCAGCAGTTGGAGGACAGGGGAATCCAATGAGCAGTTCTTC.

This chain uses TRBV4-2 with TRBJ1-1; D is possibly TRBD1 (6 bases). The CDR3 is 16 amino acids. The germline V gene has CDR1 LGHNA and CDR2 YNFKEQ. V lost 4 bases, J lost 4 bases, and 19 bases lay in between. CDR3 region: CASSRSESQGSTEAFF. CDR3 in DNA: TGTGCCAGCAGCCGGTCGGAATCACAGGGAAGCACTGAAGCTTTCTTT.

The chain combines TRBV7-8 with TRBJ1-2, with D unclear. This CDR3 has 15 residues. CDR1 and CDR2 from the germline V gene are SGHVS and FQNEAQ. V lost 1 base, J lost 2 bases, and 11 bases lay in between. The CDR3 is CASSLGRGVNYGYTF. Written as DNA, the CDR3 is TGTGCCAGCAGCTTAGGACGCGGGGTGAACTATGGCTACACCTTC.

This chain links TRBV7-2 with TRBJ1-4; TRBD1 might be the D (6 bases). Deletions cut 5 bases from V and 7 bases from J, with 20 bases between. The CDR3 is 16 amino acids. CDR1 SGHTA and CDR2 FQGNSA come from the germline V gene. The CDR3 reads CASSPRGTRGFEKLFF. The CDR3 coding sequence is TGTGCCAGCAGCCCGAGGGGGACACGGGGATTTGAAAAACTGTTTTTT.

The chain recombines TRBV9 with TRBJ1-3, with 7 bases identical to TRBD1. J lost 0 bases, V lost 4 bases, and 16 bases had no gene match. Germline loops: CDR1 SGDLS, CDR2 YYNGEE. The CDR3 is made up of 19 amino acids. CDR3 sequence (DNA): TGTGCCAGCAGCCTCCCCTCAATCAGGACAGGAAGCTCTGGAAACACCATATATTTT. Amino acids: CASSLPSIRTGSSGNTIYF.

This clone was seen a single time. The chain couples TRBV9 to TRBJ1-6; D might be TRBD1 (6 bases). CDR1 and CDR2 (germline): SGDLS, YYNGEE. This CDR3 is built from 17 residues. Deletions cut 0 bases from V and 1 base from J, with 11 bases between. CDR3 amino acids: CASSVGSGASYNSPLHF. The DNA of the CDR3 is TGTGCCAGCAGCGTAGGGTCGGGGGCGTCCTATAATTCACCCCTCCACTTT.

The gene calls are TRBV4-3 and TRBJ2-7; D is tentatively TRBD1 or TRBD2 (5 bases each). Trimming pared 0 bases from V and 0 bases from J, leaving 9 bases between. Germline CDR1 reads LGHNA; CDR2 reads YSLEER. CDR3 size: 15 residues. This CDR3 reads CASSQDRGSSYEQYF. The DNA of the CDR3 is TGCGCCAGCAGCCAAGATCGGGGCAGCTCCTACGAGCAGTACTTC.

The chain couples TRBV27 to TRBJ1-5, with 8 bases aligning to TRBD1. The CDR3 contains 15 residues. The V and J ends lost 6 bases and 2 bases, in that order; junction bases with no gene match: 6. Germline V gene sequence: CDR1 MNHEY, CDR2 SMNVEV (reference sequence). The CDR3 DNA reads TGTGCCAGCAGATCAGGGGGCGCTGGCAATCAGCCCCAGCATTTT. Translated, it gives CASRSGGAGNQPQHF.

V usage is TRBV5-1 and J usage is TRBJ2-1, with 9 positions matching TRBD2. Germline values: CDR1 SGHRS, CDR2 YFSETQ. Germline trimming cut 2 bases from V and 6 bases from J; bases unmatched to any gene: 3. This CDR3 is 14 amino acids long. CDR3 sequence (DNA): TGCGCCAGCAGCTTACCGACTAGCGGCAATGAGCAGTTCTTC. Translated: CASSLPTSGNEQFF.

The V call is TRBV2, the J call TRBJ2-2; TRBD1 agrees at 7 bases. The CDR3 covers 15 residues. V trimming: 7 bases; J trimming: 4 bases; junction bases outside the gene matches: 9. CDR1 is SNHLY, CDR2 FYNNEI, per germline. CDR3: CASTRTGQITGELFF. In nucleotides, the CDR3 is TGTGCCAGCACCCGAACGGGACAGATCACCGGGGAGCTGTTTTTT.

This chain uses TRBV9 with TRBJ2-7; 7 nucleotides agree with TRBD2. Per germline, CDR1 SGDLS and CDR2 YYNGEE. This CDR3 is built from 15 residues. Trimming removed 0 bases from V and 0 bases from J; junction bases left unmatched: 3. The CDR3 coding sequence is TGTGCCAGCAGCGTAGGGCTAGCGGCCTCCTACGAGCAGTACTTC. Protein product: CASSVGLAASYEQYF. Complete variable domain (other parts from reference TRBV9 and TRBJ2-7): DSGVTQTPKHLITATGQRVTLRCSPRSGDLSVYWYQQSLDQGLQFLIQYYNGEERAKGNILERFSAQQFPDLHSELNLSSLELGDSALYFCASSVGLAASYEQYFGPGTRLTVT.

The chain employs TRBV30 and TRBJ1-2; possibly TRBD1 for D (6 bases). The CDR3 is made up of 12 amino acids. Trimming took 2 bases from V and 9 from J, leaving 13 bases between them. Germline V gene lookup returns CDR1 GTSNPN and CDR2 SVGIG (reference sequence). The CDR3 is CAWSTGAWSYTF. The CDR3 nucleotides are TGTGCCTGGAGTACGGGGGCGTGGAGCTACACCTTC.

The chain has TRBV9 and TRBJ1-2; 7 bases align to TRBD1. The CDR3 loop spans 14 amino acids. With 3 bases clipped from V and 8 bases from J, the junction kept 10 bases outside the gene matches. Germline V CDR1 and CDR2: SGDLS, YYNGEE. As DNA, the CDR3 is TGTGCCAGCAGCGGGGGACAGACGAACGGCGGCTACACCTTC. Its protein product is CASSGGQTNGGYTF.

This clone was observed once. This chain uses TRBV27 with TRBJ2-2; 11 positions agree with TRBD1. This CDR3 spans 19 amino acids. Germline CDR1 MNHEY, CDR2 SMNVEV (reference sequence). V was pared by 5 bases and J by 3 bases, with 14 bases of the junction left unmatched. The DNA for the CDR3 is TGTGCCAGCAGTCCAAACTTACTTAGGACAGGGGGCGACACCGGGGAGCTGTTTTTT. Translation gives CASSPNLLRTGGDTGELFF.

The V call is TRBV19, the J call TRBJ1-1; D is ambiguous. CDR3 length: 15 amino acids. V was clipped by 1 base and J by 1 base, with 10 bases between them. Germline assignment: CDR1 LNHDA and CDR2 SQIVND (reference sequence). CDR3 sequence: CASSIGNFANTEAFF. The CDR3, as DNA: TGTGCCAGTAGTATAGGAAACTTTGCGAACACTGAAGCTTTCTTT.

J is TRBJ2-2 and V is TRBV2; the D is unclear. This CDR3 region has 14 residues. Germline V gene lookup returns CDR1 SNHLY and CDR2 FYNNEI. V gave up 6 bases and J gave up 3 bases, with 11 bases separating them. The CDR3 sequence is CASRGDTHTGELFF. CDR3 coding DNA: TGTGCCAGCAGGGGTGACACACACACCGGGGAGCTGTTTTTT.